There are many counts of the clone carrying this TCR beta chain. Cells sorted as Tregs were CD4+, CD25+ and CD127-/low. TCRdb redid the calling of the 5' RACE reads with MiXCR, one entry per CDR3 protein. The sample lists about 43,000 distinct CDR3 sequences; roughly 20% were seen once. Trimming shortened V by 5 bases and J by 1 base, and 12 bases separated the two germline ends. The germline V gene has CDR1 MNHEY and CDR2 SVGAGI. The CDR3 is 14 residues long. The source is a female donor with breast cancer. The chain couples TRBV6-5 to TRBJ2-7; D might be TRBD1 or TRBD2, each matching 5 bases. The sequenced material came from Tregs sorted from a lymph node. The CDR3: CASSTRGISYEQYF. DNA for the CDR3: TGTGCCAGCAGTACCCGGGGCATATCCTACGAGCAGTACTTC.